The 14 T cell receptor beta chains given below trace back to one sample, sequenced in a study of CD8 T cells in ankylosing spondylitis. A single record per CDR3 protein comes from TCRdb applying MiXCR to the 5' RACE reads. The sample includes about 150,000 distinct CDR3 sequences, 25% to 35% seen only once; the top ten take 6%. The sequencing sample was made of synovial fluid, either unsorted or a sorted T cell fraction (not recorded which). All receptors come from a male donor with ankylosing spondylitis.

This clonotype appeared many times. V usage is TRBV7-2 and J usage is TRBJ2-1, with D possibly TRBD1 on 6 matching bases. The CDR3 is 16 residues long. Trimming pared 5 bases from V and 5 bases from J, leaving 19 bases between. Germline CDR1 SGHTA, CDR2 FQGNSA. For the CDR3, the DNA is TGTGCCAGCAGCCGAACAGGGAATGCTGGTGACAATGAGCAGTTCTTC. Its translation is CASSRTGNAGDNEQFF.

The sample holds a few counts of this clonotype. Here the CDR3 reads CASSYDVTGAETQYF. CDR3 coding DNA: TGTGCCAGCAGTTACGACGTGACAGGGGCCGAGACCCAGTACTTC. The V call is TRBV6-2 or TRBV6-3, the J call TRBJ2-5, with TRBD1 matching over 8 bases. The germline V gene encodes CDR1 MNHEY and CDR2 SVGEGT. V lost 2 bases, J lost 5 bases, and 7 bases stayed unmatched. The CDR3 contains 15 residues.

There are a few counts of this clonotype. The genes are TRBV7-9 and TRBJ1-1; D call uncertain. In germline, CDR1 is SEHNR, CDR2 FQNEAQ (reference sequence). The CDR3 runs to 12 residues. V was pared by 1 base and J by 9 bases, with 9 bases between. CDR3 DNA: TGTGCCAGCAGCTTAGAAGACTATAAAGCTTTCTTT. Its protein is CASSLEDYKAFF. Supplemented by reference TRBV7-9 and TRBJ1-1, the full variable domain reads DTGVSQNPRHKITKRGQNVTFRCDPISEHNRLYWYRQTLGQGPEFLTYFQNEAQLEKSRLLSDRFSAERPKGSFSTLEIQRTEQGDSAMYLCASSLEDYKAFFGQGTRLTVV.

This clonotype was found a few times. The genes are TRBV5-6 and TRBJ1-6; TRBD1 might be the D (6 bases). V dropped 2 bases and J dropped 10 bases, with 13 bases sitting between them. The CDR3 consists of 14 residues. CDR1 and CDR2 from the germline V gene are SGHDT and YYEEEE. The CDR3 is CASSFDRFLSPLHF. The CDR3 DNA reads TGTGCCAGCAGCTTCGACAGGTTTTTGTCACCCCTCCACTTT.

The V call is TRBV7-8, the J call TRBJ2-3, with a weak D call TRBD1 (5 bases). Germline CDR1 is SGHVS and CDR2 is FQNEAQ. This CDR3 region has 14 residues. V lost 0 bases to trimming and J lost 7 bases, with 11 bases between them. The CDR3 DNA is TGTGCCAGCAGCTTAGCGCTTGACAGAAATACGCAGTATTTT. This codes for CASSLALDRNTQYF.

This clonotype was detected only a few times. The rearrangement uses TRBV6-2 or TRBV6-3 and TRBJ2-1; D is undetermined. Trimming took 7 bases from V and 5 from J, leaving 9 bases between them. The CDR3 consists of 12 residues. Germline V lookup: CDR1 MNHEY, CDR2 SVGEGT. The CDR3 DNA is TGTGCCAGCACCTTCAAGGACAATGAGCAGTTCTTC. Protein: CASTFKDNEQFF.

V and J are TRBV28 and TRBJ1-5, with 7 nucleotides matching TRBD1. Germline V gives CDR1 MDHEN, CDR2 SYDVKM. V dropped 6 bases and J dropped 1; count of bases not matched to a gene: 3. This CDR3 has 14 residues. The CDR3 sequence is CASRPTGSNQPQHF. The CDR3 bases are TGTGCCAGCAGACCGACAGGGAGCAATCAGCCCCAGCATTTT.

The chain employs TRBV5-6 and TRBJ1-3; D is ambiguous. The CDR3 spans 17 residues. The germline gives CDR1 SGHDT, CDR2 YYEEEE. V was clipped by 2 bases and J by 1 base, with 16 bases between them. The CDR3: CASSFPTGGRSGNTIYF. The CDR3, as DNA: TGTGCCAGCAGCTTCCCCACGGGAGGGAGATCTGGAAACACCATATATTTT.

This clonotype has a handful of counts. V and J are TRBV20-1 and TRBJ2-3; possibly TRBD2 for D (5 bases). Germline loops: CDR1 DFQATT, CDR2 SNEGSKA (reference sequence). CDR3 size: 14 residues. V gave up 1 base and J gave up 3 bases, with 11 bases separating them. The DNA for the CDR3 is TGCAGTGCTAGAGGAGAGGGAAGGACAGATACGCAGTATTTT. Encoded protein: CSARGEGRTDTQYF.

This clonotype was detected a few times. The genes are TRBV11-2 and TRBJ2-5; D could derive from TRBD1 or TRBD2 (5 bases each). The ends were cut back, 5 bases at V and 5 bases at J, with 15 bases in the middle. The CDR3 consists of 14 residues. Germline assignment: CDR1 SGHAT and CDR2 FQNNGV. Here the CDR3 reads CASSPHGAGETQYF. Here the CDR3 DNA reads TGTGCCAGCAGCCCACACGGGGCGGGTGAGACCCAGTACTTC.

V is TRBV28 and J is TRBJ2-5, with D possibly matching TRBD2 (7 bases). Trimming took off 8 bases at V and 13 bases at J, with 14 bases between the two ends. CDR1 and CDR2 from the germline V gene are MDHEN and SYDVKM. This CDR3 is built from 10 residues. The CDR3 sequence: CASRGATTYF. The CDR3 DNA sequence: TGTGCCAGCCGGGGGGCCACAACGTACTTC.

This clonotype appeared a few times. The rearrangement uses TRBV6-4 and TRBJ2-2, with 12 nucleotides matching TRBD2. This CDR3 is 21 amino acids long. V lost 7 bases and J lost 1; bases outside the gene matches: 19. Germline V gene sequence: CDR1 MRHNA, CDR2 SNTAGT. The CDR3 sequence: CASKGDLGSPLAGGNTGELFF. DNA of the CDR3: TGTGCCAGCAAGGGCGACCTGGGGAGCCCACTAGCGGGGGGGAACACCGGGGAGCTGTTTTTT.

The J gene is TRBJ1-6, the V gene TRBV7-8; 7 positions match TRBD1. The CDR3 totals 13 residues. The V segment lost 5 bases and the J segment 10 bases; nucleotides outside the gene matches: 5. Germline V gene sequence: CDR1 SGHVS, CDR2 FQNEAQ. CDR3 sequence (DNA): TGTGCCAGCAGCACAGGGGTCAGGTCACCCCTCCACTTT. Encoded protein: CASSTGVRSPLHF.

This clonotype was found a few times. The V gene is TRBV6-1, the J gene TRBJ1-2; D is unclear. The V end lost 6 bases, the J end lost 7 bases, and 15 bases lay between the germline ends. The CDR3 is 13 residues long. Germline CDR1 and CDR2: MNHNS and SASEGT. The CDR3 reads CASSMGVARGYTF. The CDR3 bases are TGTGCCAGCAGCATGGGAGTCGCTCGTGGCTACACCTTC.